The rows below give T cell receptor beta chains drawn from one sample of a study of blood T cell repertoires in COVID-19. The protocol was immunoSEQ multiplex PCR, while the TCRdb copy is restricted to in-frame clones and leaves out a portion. The sample holds about 380,000 clones, roughly nine tenths seen once. Sequencing input: peripheral blood. The source is a man between 40 and 49 years old with acute or convalescent COVID-19. CDR3s include the opening cysteine and the closing phenylalanine or tryptophan. The order of the fields is CDR3 DNA, CDR3 protein, V gene, clone size, D gene, J gene. The D gene is left open where the match is weak. Not every row has a clone size; where given, it reads once, few, many or a size class.

CDR3 DNA: TGTGCCAGCAGCTTACGGACAGGGGTCTCAGATACGCAGTATTTT; CDR3 protein: CASSLRTGVSDTQYF; V gene: TRBV11-2; clone size: once; D gene: TRBD1; J gene: TRBJ2-3
CDR3 DNA: TGTGCCAGCGATTACAGGGGTGATGTTGGCAATCAGCCCCAGCATTTT; CDR3 protein: CASDYRGDVGNQPQHF; V gene: TRBV6-6; clone size: -; D gene: TRBD1; J gene: TRBJ1-5
CDR3 DNA: TGTGCCAGCAGTGAAACTACAGGGAGGGAGCTGTTTTTT; CDR3 protein: CASSETTGRELFF; V gene: TRBV25-1; clone size: few; D gene: -; J gene: TRBJ2-2
CDR3 DNA: TGTGCCAGCAGCGACGGGACACCTGAACTGCCAGATACGCAGTATTTT; CDR3 protein: CASSDGTPELPDTQYF; V gene: TRBV5-4; clone size: -; D gene: -; J gene: TRBJ2-3
CDR3 DNA: TGTGCCAGCAGTTTATCTCGAGATACGCAGTATTTT; CDR3 protein: CASSLSRDTQYF; V gene: TRBV12-3/TRBV12-4; clone size: -; D gene: -; J gene: TRBJ2-3
CDR3 DNA: TGTGCCACCAGCAGGACTAGCGGGCTCTCAGATACGCAGTATTTT; CDR3 protein: CATSRTSGLSDTQYF; V gene: TRBV15; clone size: few; D gene: TRBD2; J gene: TRBJ2-3
CDR3 DNA: TGTGCCAGCAGCTCTAAAGTATATGGCTACACCTTC; CDR3 protein: CASSSKVYGYTF; V gene: TRBV7-2; clone size: -; D gene: -; J gene: TRBJ1-2
CDR3 DNA: TGTGCCAGCAGTCAGGGGCGACCGGGAAACACCATATATTTT; CDR3 protein: CASSQGRPGNTIYF; V gene: TRBV5-6; clone size: -; D gene: -; J gene: TRBJ1-3
CDR3 DNA: TGTGCCAGCAGTCGCGGGGGGCAGGCCAGCTTCTTT; CDR3 protein: CASSRGGQASFF; V gene: TRBV7-8; clone size: -; D gene: -; J gene: TRBJ1-1
CDR3 DNA: TGTGCCAGCAGCTTAGCGGGACAGGGCAACTATGGCTACACCTTC; CDR3 protein: CASSLAGQGNYGYTF; V gene: TRBV7-8; clone size: -; D gene: TRBD1; J gene: TRBJ1-2